The 7 T cell receptor beta chains listed next were all sequenced from one sample in a study of cytomegalovirus exposure and HLA in healthy donors. Repertoires were generated with immunoSEQ multiplex PCR, while TCRdb's copy carries only in-frame clones and drops some. The sample contains 150,000 to 250,000 clones, about 79% of which appear only once. Sequencing was done on a sample of PBMCs. These receptors were obtained from a woman in her twenties or thirties in good health and CMV-seropositive.

The chain employs TRBV11-2 and TRBJ1-1, with 7 bases lining up with TRBD1. With V trimmed by 5 bases and J by 4 bases, 16 bases remained unmatched. The length of the CDR3 is 17 residues. Germline CDR1 reads SGHAT; CDR2 reads FQNNGV. In nucleotides, the CDR3 is TGTGCCAGCAGCCCCAGGGGGGCGCGGCTTTTGGGCACTGAAGCTTTCTTT. Amino acids: CASSPRGARLLGTEAFF.

V and J are TRBV29-1 and TRBJ1-2; TRBD1 agrees at 9 bases. Germline CDR1 SQVTM, CDR2 ANQGSEA. With 7 bases clipped from V and 11 bases from J, the junction kept 11 bases outside the gene matches. The CDR3 is made up of 12 amino acids. The CDR3 DNA is TGCAGCGGAATTGACAGGGGGGATCGGTACACCTTC. Its translation is CSGIDRGDRYTF.

The chain joins TRBV2 to TRBJ2-3; a possible D gene is TRBD1 (5 bases). Germline V gives CDR1 SNHLY, CDR2 FYNNEI. The CDR3 sequence is 13 residues long. V was trimmed by 10 bases and J by 2 bases, leaving 13 bases between them. The DNA for the CDR3 is TGTGCCACCAAAAGGGGATCCACAGATACGCAGTATTTT. Its translation: CATKRGSTDTQYF.

The chain uses TRBV28 and TRBJ1-1; D uncertain. The germline V gene encodes CDR1 MDHEN and CDR2 SYDVKM. V gave up 2 bases and J gave up 4 bases, with 17 bases separating them. CDR3 length: 16 residues. This CDR3 reads CASSLDRPAPGTEAFF. In DNA, the CDR3 is TGTGCCAGCAGTTTAGATAGGCCAGCGCCGGGCACTGAAGCTTTCTTT.

Concerning this clone: Other nucleotide sequences from this sample produce the same CDR3. The V call is TRBV27, the J call TRBJ2-1; weak D call: TRBD1 (5 bases). Between the trimmed V and J ends, which lost 6 bases and 4 bases, there was a span of 10 bases. Germline CDR1 MNHEY, CDR2 SMNVEV (reference sequence). This CDR3 region has 13 residues. CDR3: CASSRVRYNEQFF. CDR3 nucleotide sequence: TGTGCCAGCAGCAGGGTGCGGTACAATGAGCAGTTCTTC.

V and J are TRBV2 and TRBJ1-1; D not resolved. The CDR3 contains 13 residues. CDR1 SNHLY and CDR2 FYNNEI come from the germline V gene. Trimming took 7 bases from V and 1 from J, leaving 10 bases between them. CDR3 amino acids: CASMFAENTEAFF. The CDR3 nucleotides read TGTGCCAGCATGTTCGCAGAGAACACTGAAGCTTTCTTT.

The chain links TRBV11-3 to TRBJ2-6; weak D call: TRBD2 (6 bases). There are 15 residues in the CDR3. With 5 bases removed from V and 1 base from J, the gap between germline ends came to 9 bases. CDR1 and CDR2 from the germline V gene are SGHNT and YENEEA. CDR3 loop: CASSPGGSGANVLTF. For the CDR3, the DNA is TGTGCCAGCAGCCCCGGGGGATCTGGGGCCAACGTCCTGACTTTC.